Listed below are T cell receptor beta chains from one sample, sequenced in a study of radiotherapy plus CTLA-4 blockade in lung cancer. Clones were read by immunoSEQ multiplex PCR, and TCRdb kept only the in-frame ones, dropping some. The table records roughly 77,000 clones, roughly 80% of them present only once. The sequences come from peripheral blood, collected from a patient treated with radiotherapy plus ipilimumab. Every receptor here comes from a human donor with non-small cell lung cancer whose response to radiotherapy plus ipilimumab could not be evaluated. CDR3s include the opening cysteine and the closing phenylalanine or tryptophan. A D gene is named only where the DNA matches it firmly. Only part of the rows carry a size: once, few, many, or a class if the clone is expanded.

clone_size j_call v_call d_call cdr3_nt cdr3_aa
medium-sized TRBJ1-1 TRBV11-3 NA TGTGCCAGCAGCGGACAGAGGAACACTGAAGCTTTCTTT CASSGQRNTEAFF
NA TRBJ1-1 TRBV5-1 NA TGCGCCAGCAGCTTGGGAGGAACAGGGGAAGCTTTCTTT CASSLGGTGEAFF
NA TRBJ2-7 TRBV27 TRBD1 TGTGCCAGCAGTGCCCGGGACAGCACCCTGAGCTCCTACGAGCAGTACTTC CASSARDSTLSSYEQYF
NA TRBJ1-6 TRBV28 TRBD1 TGTGCCAGCAGTTTGGAGACAGGGCATTCACCCCTCCACTTT CASSLETGHSPLHF
NA TRBJ2-1 TRBV5-1 NA TGCGCCAGCAGCTTGGCGCCGGCGGGGAATGAGCAGTTCTTC CASSLAPAGNEQFF
NA TRBJ2-3 TRBV5-1 TRBD1 TGCGCCAGCAGCTCGGACAGGGAAACAGATACGCAGTATTTT CASSSDRETDTQYF
NA TRBJ1-6 TRBV14 NA TGTGCCAGCAGCCACCCTGGGGGGAATTCACCCCTCCACTTT CASSHPGGNSPLHF
NA TRBJ1-1 TRBV11-2 NA TGTGCCAGCAGCTTTAATCTTCCGAACACTGAAGCTTTCTTT CASSFNLPNTEAFF
NA TRBJ2-6 TRBV9 NA TGTGCCAGCAGCGTCCTAGCGTCTGGGGCCAACGTCCTGACTTTC CASSVLASGANVLTF
NA TRBJ2-7 TRBV29-1 TRBD1 TGCAGCGTTGTAATAACAGGGGGATCCCACGAGCAGTACTTC CSVVITGGSHEQYF
NA TRBJ1-2 TRBV5-1 NA TGCGCCAGCAGCTTGGCGGGCTATGGCTACACCTTC CASSLAGYGYTF
NA TRBJ2-3 TRBV5-1 TRBD1 TGCGCCAGCAGCCCTGACAGGGGCGTCACAGATACGCAGTATTTT CASSPDRGVTDTQYF
NA TRBJ2-1 TRBV7-2 TRBD2 TGTGCCAGCAGTCCTAGACTAGCTTTGCAGTTCTTC CASSPRLALQFF
NA TRBJ1-3 TRBV21-1 NA TGTGCCAGCAGCAAAGGGACGGACAGGGGATCTGGAAACACCATATATTTT CASSKGTDRGSGNTIYF
NA TRBJ1-5 TRBV27 TRBD1 TGTGCCAGCAGTTACGACAGGGATCAGCCCCAGCATTTT CASSYDRDQPQHF
NA TRBJ2-5 TRBV27 TRBD2 TGTGCCAGCAGCAAACTAGCGGGAGTAGGGGAGACCCAGTACTTC CASSKLAGVGETQYF
NA TRBJ2-3 TRBV9 TRBD2 TGTGCCAGCAGCGCCGAGGGGCTAGCGGGGATTACGCAGTATTTT CASSAEGLAGITQYF
NA TRBJ1-4 TRBV5-1 NA TGCGCCAGCAGCTTGTTAGCACGATCCAATGAAAAACTGTTTTTT CASSLLARSNEKLFF
NA TRBJ2-5 TRBV5-4 TRBD1 TGTGCCAGCAGCATGAACAGGGGTGGGGTCCAAGAGACCCAGTACTTC CASSMNRGGVQETQYF
NA TRBJ1-6 TRBV9 NA TGTGCCAGCAGCGGACGGACTGTAAATTCACCCCTCCACTTT CASSGRTVNSPLHF